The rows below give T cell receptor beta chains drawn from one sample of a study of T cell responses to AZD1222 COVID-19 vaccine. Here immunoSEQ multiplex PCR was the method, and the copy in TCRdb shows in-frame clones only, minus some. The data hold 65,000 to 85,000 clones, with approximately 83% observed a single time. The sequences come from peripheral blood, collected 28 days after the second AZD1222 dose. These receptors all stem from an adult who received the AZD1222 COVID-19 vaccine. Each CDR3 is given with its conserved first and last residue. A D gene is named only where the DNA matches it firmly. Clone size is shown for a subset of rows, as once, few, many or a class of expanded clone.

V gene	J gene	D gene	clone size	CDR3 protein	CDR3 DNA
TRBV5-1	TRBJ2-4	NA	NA	CASSLDTGINIQYF	TGCGCCAGCAGCTTGGATACAGGGATCAACATTCAGTACTTC
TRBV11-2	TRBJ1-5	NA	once	CASSLAAGISVQPQHF	TGTGCCAGCAGCTTAGCGGCAGGGATATCGGTTCAGCCCCAGCATTTT
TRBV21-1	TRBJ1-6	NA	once	CASSKTPDHLGIDSPLHF	TGTGCCAGCAGCAAAACTCCAGATCACTTGGGAATTGATTCACCCCTCCACTTT
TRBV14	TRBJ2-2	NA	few	CASSQGGRTGELFF	TGTGCCAGCAGCCAAGGGGGGCGCACCGGGGAGCTGTTTTTT
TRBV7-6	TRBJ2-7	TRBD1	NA	CASSSGQGAYEQYF	TGTGCCAGCAGCTCCGGGCAGGGGGCATACGAGCAGTACTTC
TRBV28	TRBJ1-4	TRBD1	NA	CASSFPTLQQGTREKLFF	TGTGCCAGCAGTTTTCCCACCCTCCAACAGGGGACCCGGGAAAAACTGTTTTTT
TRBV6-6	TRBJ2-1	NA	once	CASSTSGRGAHEQFF	TGTGCCAGCAGCACCTCGGGCAGGGGGGCCCATGAGCAGTTCTTC
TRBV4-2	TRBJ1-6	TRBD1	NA	CASSQDRGSPLHF	TGTGCCAGCAGCCAGGACAGGGGCTCACCCCTCCACTTT
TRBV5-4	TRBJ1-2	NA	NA	CANSKEGAGAYGYTF	TGTGCCAACAGCAAAGAAGGGGCAGGCGCTTATGGCTACACCTTC
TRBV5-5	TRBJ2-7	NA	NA	CASSLSRQGHGEQYF	TGTGCCAGCAGCTTGAGTCGCCAGGGACACGGCGAGCAGTACTTC
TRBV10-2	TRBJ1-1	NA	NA	CASSEIWTQRDTEAFF	TGCGCCAGCAGTGAGATTTGGACACAAAGGGACACTGAAGCTTTCTTT
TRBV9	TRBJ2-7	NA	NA	CASSVGISSYEQYF	TGTGCCAGCAGCGTAGGCATTTCGTCCTACGAGCAGTACTTC
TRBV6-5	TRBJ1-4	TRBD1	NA	CASRQGPNEKLFF	TGTGCCAGCAGACAGGGGCCTAATGAAAAACTGTTTTTT
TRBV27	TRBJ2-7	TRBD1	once	CASRAPGQGARGSYEQYF	TGTGCCAGCAGGGCACCGGGACAGGGGGCGAGAGGCTCCTACGAGCAGTACTTC
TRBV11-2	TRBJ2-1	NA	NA	CASSPPGANEQFF	TGTGCCAGCAGCCCCCCCGGCGCCAATGAGCAGTTCTTC
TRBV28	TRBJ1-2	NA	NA	CASSLIWDLGGYTF	TGTGCCAGCAGTTTAATTTGGGACTTGGGTGGCTACACCTTC
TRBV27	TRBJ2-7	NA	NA	CASSTHRVTSYEQYF	TGTGCCAGCAGTACCCACAGGGTTACCTCCTACGAGCAGTACTTC
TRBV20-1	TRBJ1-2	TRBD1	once	CSARTGFGYTF	TGCAGTGCCCGGACAGGGTTTGGCTACACCTTC
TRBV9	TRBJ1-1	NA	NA	CASSVEIGINTEAFF	TGTGCCAGCAGCGTAGAGATAGGGATCAACACTGAAGCTTTCTTT
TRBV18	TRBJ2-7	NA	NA	CASSPPSGSYEQYF	TGTGCCAGCTCACCCCCGTCGGGGTCCTACGAGCAGTACTTC
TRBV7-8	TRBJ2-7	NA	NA	CASSLTELAYEQYF	TGTGCCAGCAGCTTAACAGAGTTGGCCTACGAGCAGTACTTC
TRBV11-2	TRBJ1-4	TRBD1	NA	CASSQDRASSQKLFF	TGTGCCAGCAGCCAAGACAGGGCCTCTTCCCAAAAACTGTTTTTT
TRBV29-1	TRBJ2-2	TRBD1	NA	CSVDPTGAGGELFF	TGCAGCGTGGACCCCACAGGGGCCGGCGGGGAGCTGTTTTTT
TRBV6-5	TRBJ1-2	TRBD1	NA	CASRQGPYGYTF	TGTGCCAGCAGACAGGGGCCCTATGGCTACACCTTC
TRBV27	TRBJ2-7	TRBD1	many	CASSRTGENLYEQYF	TGTGCCAGCAGCCGAACAGGGGAGAACCTCTACGAGCAGTACTTC
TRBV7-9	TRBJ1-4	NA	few	CASSLNPEKLFF	TGTGCCAGCAGCTTAAATCCTGAAAAACTGTTTTTT
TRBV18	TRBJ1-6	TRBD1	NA	CASSPGQKNSPLHF	TGTGCCAGCTCACCGGGACAGAAAAATTCACCCCTCCACTTT
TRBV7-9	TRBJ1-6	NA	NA	CASSLALQANSPLHF	TGTGCCAGCAGCTTAGCACTACAGGCAAATTCACCCCTCCACTTT
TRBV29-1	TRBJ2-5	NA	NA	CSAGSQETQYF	TGCAGCGCAGGGTCCCAAGAGACCCAGTACTTC
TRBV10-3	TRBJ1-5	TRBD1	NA	CAISATGGGNQPQHF	TGTGCCATCAGTGCGACAGGGGGAGGCAATCAGCCCCAGCATTTT
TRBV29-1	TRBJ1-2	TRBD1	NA	CSVRSGTANYGYTF	TGCAGCGTTCGGTCCGGGACAGCTAACTATGGCTACACCTTC
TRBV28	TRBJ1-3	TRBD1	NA	CASSLTGTGGKVRNTIYF	TGTGCCAGCAGTCTTACCGGGACAGGGGGAAAAGTTAGAAACACCATATATTTT
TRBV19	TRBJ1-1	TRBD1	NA	CASSRSRDRTSATEAFF	TGTGCCAGTAGCCGGTCCCGGGACAGGACTTCTGCCACTGAAGCTTTCTTT
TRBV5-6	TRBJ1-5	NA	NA	CASSLSWGNQPQHF	TGTGCCAGCAGCTTGTCATGGGGCAATCAGCCCCAGCATTTT
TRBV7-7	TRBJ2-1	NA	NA	CASSLGGLATNEQFF	TGTGCTAGCAGCTTAGGTGGGCTAGCGACGAATGAGCAGTTCTTC
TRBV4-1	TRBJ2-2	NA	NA	CASSQDARGDGTGELFF	TGCGCCAGCAGCCAAGATGCGAGGGGGGATGGCACCGGGGAGCTGTTTTTT
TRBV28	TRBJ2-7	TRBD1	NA	CASSPDRFGEQYF	TGTGCCAGCAGCCCGGACAGGTTTGGCGAGCAGTACTTC
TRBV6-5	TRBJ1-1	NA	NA	CASTNEGRTEAFF	TGTGCCAGCACCAACGAGGGGAGAACTGAAGCTTTCTTT
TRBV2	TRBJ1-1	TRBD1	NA	CASQTGLNTEAFF	TGTGCCAGCCAGACAGGGCTGAACACTGAAGCTTTCTTT
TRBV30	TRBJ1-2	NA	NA	CAWRGGKGYTF	TGTGCCTGGAGGGGGGGTAAGGGCTACACCTTC
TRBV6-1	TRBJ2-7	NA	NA	CASSEAEGGHEQYF	TGTGCCAGCAGTGAAGCGGAGGGTGGGCACGAGCAGTACTTC
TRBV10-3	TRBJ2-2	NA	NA	CAINLHGDTGELFF	TGTGCCATCAATCTCCACGGAGACACCGGGGAGCTGTTTTTT